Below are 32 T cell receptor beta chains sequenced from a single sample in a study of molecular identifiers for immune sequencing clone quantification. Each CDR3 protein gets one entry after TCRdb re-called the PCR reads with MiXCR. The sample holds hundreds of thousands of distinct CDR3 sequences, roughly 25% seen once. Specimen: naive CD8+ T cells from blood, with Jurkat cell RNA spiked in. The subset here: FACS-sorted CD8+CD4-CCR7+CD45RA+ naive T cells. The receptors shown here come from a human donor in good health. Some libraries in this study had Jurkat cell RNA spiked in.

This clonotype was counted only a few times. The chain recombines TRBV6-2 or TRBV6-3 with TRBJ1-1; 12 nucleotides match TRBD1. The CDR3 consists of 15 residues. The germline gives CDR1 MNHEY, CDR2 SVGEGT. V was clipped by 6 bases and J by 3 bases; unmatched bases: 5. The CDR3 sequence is CASSWDRGPYTEAFF. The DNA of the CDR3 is TGTGCCAGCAGCTGGGACAGGGGGCCTTACACTGAAGCTTTCTTT.

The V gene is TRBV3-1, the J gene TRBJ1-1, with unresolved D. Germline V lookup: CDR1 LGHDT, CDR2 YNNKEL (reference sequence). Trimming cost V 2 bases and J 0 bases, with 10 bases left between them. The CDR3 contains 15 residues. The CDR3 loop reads CASSQTLQLNTEAFF. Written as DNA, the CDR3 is TGTGCCAGCAGCCAAACATTGCAGCTGAACACTGAAGCTTTCTTT.

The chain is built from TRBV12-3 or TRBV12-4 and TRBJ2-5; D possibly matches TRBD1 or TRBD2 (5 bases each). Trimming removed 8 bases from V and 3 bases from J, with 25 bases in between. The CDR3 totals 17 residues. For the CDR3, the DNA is TGTGCCAGCGGAATGTTAGGCTGGGGCTCGGGAAAAGAGACCCAGTACTTC. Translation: CASGMLGWGSGKETQYF.

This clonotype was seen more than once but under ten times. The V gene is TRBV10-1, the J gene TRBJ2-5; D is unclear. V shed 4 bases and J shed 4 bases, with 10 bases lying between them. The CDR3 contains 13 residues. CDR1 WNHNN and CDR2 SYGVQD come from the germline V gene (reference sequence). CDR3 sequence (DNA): TGCGCCAGCAGTGGAGCCTATGGAGAGACCCAGTACTTC. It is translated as CASSGAYGETQYF.

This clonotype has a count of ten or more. This CDR3 is CASSIPDRFSRNQPQHF. The CDR3 DNA reads TGTGCCAGCAGTATCCCCGACAGGTTCTCACGCAATCAGCCCCAGCATTTT. The chain employs TRBV7-9 and TRBJ1-5, with D possibly TRBD1 on 6 matching bases. V lost 6 bases and J 2 bases, leaving 20 bases between the germline ends. The CDR3 has 17 amino acids. Germline CDR1 reads SEHNR; CDR2 reads FQNEAQ (reference sequence).

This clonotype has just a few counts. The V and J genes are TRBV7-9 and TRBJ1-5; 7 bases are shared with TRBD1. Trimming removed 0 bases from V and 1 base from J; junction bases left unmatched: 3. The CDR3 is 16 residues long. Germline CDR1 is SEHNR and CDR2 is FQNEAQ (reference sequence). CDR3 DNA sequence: TGTGCCAGCAGCTTAGCGCAGACAGGGAGCAATCAGCCCCAGCATTTT. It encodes CASSLAQTGSNQPQHF.

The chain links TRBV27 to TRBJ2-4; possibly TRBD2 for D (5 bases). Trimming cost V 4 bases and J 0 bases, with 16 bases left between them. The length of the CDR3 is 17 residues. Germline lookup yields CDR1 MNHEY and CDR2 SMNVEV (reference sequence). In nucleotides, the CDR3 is TGTGCCAGCAGTTCCGTCTGGACGGGAATAGCCAAAAACATTCAGTACTTC. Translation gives CASSSVWTGIAKNIQYF.

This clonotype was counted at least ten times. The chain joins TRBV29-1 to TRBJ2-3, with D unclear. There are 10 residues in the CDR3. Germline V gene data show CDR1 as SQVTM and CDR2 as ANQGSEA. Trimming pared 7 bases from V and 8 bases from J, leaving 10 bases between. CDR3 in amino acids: CSARSGTQYF. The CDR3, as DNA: TGCAGCGCCAGATCCGGTACGCAGTATTTT.

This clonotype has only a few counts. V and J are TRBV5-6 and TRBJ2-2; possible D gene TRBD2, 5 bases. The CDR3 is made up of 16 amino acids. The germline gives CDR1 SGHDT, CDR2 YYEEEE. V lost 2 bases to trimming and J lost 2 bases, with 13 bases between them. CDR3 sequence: CASSFWGDINTGELFF. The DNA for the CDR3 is TGTGCCAGCAGCTTTTGGGGAGACATCAACACCGGGGAGCTGTTTTTT.

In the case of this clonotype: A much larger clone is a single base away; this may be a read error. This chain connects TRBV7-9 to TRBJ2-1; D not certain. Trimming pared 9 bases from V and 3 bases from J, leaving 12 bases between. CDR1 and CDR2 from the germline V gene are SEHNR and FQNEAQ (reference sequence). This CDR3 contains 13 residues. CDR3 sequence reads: CASRLGIYNEQFF. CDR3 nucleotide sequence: TGTGCCAGTCGGCTGGGAATCTACAATGAGCAGTTCTTC.

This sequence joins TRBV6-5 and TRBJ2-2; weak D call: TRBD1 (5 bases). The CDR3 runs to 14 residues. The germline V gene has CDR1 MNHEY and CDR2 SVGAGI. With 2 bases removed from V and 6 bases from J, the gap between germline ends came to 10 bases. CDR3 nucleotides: TGTGCCAGCAGTTACGGGGCGCAGGCCGGGGAGCTGTTTTTT. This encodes CASSYGAQAGELFF.

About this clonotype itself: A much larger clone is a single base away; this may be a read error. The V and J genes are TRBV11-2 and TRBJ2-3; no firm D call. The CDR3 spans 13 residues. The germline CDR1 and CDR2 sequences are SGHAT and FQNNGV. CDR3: CGSSLIRTDTQYF. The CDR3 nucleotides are TGTGGCAGCAGCTTAATCCGCACAGATACGCAGTATTTT.

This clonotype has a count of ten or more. This chain's CDR3 is CASSLAGRPGVVIQYF. CDR3 nucleotides: TGTGCCAGCAGCTTAGCAGGCAGGCCAGGGGTTGTCATTCAGTACTTC. The chain recombines TRBV7-9 with TRBJ2-4, with D tentatively TRBD1 (6 bases). The CDR3 is 16 residues long. The V end was cut by 0 bases, the J end by 9 bases, with 18 bases between. Germline assignment: CDR1 SEHNR and CDR2 FQNEAQ (reference sequence).

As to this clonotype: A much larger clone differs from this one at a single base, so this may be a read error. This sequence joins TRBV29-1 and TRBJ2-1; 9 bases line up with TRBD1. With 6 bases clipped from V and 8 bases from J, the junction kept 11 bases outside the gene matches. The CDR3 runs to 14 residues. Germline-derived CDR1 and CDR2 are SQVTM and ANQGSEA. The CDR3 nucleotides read TGCAGCGTCGGGACAGGGTCGTTGGGTCATGAGCAGTTCTTC. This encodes CSVGTGSLGHEQFF.

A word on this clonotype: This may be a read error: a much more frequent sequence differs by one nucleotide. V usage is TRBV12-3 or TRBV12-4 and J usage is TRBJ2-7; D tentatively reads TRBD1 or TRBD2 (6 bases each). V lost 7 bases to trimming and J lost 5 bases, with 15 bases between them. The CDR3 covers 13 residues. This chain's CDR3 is CASNFSGANEQYF. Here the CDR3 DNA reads TGTGCCAGCAATTTCTCGGGGGCCAACGAGCAGTACTTC.

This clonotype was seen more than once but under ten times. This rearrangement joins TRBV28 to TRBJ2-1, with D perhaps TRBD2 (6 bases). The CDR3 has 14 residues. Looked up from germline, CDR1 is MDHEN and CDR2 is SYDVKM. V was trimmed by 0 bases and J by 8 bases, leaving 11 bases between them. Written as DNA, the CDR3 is TGTGCCAGCAGTTTATGGGGGAGGAGCGATGAGCAGTTCTTC. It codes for CASSLWGRSDEQFF. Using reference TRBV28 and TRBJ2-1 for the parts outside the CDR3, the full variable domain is DVKVTQSSRYLVKRTGEKVFLECVQDMDHENMFWYRQDPGLGLRLIYFSYDVKMKEKGDIPEGYSVSREKKERFSLILESASTNQTSMYLCASSLWGRSDEQFFGPGTRLTVL.

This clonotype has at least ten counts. CDR3 loop: CASSQEIGYQPQHF. CDR3 sequence (DNA): TGCGCCAGCAGCCAAGAGATTGGATATCAGCCCCAGCATTTT. The chain recombines TRBV4-3 with TRBJ1-5; no reliable D call. The CDR3 spans 14 residues. CDR1 is LGHNA, CDR2 YSLEER, per germline. V lost 0 bases, J lost 5 bases, and 8 bases lay in between.

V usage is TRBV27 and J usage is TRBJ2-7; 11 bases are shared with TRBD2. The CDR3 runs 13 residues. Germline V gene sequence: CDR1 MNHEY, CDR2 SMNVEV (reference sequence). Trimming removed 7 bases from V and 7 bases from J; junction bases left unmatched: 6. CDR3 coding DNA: TGTGCCAGCAAGTCTAGCGGGAGGAGTGAGCAGTACTTC. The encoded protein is CASKSSGRSEQYF.

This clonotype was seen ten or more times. The CDR3 sequence: CASSGLAGDTQYF. In DNA form, the CDR3 reads TGTGCCAGCAGCGGCTTGGCGGGAGATACGCAGTATTTT. The chain combines TRBV11-2 with TRBJ2-3; the D gene is possibly TRBD2 (5 bases). In germline, CDR1 is SGHAT, CDR2 FQNNGV. Trimming left V 5 bases short and J 5 bases short, with 11 bases between. The CDR3 is 13 amino acids.

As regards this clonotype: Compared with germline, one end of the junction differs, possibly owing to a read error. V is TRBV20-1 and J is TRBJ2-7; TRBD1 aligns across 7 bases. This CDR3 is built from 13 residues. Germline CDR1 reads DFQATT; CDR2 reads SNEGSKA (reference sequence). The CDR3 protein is CSASEGASYEQCF. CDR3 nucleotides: TGCAGTGCTAGTGAGGGGGCCTCCTACGAGCAGTGCTTC.

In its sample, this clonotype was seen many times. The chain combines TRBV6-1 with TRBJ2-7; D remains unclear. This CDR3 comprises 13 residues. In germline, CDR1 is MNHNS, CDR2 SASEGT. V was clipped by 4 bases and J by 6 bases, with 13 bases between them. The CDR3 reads CASSVRVEGEQYF. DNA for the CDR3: TGTGCCAGCAGTGTCCGGGTGGAAGGCGAGCAGTACTTC.

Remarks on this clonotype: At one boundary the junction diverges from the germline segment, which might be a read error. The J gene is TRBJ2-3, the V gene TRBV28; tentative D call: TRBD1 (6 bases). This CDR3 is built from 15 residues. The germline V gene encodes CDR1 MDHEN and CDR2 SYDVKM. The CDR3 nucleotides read TGTGGCAGCACGGACAGATTCGGGAGCACAGATACGCAGTATTTT. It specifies CGSTDRFGSTDTQYF.

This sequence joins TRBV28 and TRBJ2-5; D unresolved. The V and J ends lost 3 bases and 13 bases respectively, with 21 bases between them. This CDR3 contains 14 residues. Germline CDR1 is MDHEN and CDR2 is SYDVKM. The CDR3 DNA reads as TGTGCCAGCAGTTTTCGGAACTCACGGTCTATCATGTACTTC. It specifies CASSFRNSRSIMYF.

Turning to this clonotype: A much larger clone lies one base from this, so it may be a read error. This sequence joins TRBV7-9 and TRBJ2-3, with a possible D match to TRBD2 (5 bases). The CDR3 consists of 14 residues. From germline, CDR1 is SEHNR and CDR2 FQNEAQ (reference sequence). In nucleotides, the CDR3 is TGTGCCTGCAGCCGAGGACTGAGCACAGATACGCAGTATTTT. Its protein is CACSRGLSTDTQYF.

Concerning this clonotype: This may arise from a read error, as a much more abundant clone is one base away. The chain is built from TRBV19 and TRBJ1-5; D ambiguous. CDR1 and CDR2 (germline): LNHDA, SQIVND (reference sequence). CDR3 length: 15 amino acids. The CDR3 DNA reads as TGTGTCAGTAGTATAGGGCTGGGGAGCAATCAGCCCCAGCATTTT. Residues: CVSSIGLGSNQPQHF.

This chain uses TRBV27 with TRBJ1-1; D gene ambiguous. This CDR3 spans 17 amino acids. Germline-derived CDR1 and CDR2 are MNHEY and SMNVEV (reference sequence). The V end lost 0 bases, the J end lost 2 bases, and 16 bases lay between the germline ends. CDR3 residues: CASSLSPLPPLNTEAFF. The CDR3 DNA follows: TGTGCCAGCAGTTTATCTCCCCTCCCACCGCTTAACACTGAAGCTTTCTTT.

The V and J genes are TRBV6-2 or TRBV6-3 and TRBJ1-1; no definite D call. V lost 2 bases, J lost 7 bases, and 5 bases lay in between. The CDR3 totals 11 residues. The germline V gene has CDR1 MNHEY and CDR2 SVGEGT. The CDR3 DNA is TGTGCCAGCAGTTACGACTATGAAGCTTTCTTT. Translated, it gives CASSYDYEAFF.

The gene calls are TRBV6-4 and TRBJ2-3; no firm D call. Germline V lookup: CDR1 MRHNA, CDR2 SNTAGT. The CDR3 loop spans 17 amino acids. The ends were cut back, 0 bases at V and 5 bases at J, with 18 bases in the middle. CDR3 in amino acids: CASSDSGLASMRDTQYF. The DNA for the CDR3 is TGTGCCAGCAGTGACTCTGGGCTCGCATCCATGAGAGATACGCAGTATTTT.

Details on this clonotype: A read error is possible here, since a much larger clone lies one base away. The CDR3: CASSLSGQANSEAFF. CDR3 in DNA: TGTGCCAGCAGTTTAAGTGGGCAGGCTAACTCTGAAGCTTTCTTT. This rearrangement joins TRBV12-3 or TRBV12-4 to TRBJ1-1, with no clear D. The CDR3 spans 15 residues. Deletions cut 2 bases from V and 6 bases from J, with 16 bases between.

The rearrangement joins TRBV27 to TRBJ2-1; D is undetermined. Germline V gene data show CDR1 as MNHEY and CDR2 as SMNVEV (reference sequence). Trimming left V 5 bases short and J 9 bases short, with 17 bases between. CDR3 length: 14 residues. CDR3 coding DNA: TGTGCCAGCAGTCCTGGACCGTCACCGGGTGAGCAGTTCTTC. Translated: CASSPGPSPGEQFF.

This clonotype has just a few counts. The CDR3 spells CASSIVEGRDTEAFF. The CDR3 DNA reads TGTGCCAGTAGTATAGTAGAAGGGAGGGACACTGAAGCTTTCTTT. The J gene is TRBJ1-1, the V gene TRBV19, with D unresolved. This CDR3 spans 15 amino acids. Germline-derived CDR1 and CDR2 are LNHDA and SQIVND (reference sequence). V lost 1 base to trimming and J lost 3 bases, with 12 bases between them.

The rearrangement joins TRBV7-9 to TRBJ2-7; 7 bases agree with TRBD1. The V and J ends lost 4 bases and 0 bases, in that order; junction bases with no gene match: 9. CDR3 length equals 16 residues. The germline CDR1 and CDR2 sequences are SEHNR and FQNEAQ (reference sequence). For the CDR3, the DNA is TGTGCCAGCAGCTCACATACAGGGGAAAGCTCCTACGAGCAGTACTTC. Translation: CASSSHTGESSYEQYF.